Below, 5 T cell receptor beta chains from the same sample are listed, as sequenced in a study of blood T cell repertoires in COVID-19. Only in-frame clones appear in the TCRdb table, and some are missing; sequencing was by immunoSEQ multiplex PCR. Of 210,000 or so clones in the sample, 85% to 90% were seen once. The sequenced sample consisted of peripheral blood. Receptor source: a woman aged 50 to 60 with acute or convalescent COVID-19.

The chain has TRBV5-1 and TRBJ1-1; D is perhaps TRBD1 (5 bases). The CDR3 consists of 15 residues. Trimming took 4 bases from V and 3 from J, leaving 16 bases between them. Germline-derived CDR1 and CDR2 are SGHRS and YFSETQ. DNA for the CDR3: TGCGCCAGCAGCGGACGACTTGGGGCATACACTGAAGCTTTCTTT. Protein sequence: CASSGRLGAYTEAFF.

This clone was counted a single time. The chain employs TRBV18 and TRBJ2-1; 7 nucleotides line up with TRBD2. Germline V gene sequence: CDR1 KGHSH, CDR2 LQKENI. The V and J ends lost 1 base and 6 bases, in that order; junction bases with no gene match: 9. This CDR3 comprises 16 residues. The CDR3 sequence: CASSPRGEGRTNEQFF. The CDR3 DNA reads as TGTGCCAGCTCACCACGGGGGGAGGGCAGGACCAATGAGCAGTTCTTC.

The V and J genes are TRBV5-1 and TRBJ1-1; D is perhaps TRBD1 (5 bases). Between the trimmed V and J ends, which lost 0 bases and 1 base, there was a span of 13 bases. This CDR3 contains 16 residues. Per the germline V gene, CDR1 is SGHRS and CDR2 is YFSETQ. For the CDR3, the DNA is TGCGCCAGCAGCTTGGAATCCCAGGGCAAGAACACTGAAGCTTTCTTT. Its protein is CASSLESQGKNTEAFF.

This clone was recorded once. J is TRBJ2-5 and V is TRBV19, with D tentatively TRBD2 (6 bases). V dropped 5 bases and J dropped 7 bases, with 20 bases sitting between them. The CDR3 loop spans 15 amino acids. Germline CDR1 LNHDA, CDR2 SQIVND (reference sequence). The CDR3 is CASSAQTSGVWTQYF. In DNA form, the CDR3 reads TGTGCCAGTAGTGCACAGACATCGGGAGTCTGGACCCAGTACTTC.

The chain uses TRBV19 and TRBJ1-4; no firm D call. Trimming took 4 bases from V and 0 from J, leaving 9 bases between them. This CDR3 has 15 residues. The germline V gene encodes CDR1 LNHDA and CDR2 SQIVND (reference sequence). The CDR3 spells CASSTAGSTNEKLFF. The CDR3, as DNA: TGTGCCAGTAGTACCGCGGGGTCAACTAATGAAAAACTGTTTTTT.